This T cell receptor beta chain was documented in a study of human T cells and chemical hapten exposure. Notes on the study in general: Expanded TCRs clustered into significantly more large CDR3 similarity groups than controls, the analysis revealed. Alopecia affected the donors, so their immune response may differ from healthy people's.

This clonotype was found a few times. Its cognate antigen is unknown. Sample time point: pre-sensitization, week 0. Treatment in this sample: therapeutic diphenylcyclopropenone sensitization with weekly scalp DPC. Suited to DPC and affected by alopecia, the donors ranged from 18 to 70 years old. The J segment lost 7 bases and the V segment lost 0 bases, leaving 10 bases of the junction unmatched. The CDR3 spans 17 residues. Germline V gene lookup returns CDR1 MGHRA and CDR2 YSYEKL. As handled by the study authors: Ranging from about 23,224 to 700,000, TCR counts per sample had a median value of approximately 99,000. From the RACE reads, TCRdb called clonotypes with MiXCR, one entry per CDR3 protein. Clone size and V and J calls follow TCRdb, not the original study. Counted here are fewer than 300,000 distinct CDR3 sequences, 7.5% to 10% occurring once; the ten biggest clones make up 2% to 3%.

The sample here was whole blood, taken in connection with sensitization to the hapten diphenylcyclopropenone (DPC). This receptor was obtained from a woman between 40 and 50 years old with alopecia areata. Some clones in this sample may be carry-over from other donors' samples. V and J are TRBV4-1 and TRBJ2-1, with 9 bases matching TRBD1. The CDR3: CASSQEWETGGMNEQFF. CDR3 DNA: TGCGCCAGCAGCCAAGAGTGGGAGACAGGGGGTATGAATGAGCAGTTCTTC.